This paragraph covers one TCR beta chain sequence. The antigen is undetermined. The sample belongs to a study of CD8 T cells in Susac syndrome. Study-level results: Susac-specific public clones were found in total CD8+ and CD8+ TEMRA repertoires, numbering around 16 and five, respectively. Clonal expansion of Susac CD8+ cells peaked in TEMRA cells, and it also peaked in active patients.

After extraction with the RNeasy kit, about 0.45 to 1 ug of the RNA was reverse transcribed using random hexamers. TCRdb reanalysed the immunoSEQ multiplex PCR reads using MiXCR and keeps one entry per CDR3 protein. The table has about 100,000 distinct CDR3 sequences, roughly 96% seen once. The ends lost 8 bases at V and 5 bases at J; junction bases unmatched: 12. This CDR3 contains 14 residues. In germline, CDR1 is SNHLY, CDR2 FYNNEI. The sequenced target, TCR beta, came from blood CD8+ and CD4+ T cells. The chain uses TRBV2 and TRBJ2-7; 7 bases agree with TRBD1. This receptor was identified in a human donor with Susac syndrome. Input material: CD8+ T cells from PBMCs. This CDR3 reads CASCSVRGRHEQYF. The DNA for the CDR3 is TGTGCCAGCTGTTCGGTCAGGGGGAGACACGAGCAGTACTTC.